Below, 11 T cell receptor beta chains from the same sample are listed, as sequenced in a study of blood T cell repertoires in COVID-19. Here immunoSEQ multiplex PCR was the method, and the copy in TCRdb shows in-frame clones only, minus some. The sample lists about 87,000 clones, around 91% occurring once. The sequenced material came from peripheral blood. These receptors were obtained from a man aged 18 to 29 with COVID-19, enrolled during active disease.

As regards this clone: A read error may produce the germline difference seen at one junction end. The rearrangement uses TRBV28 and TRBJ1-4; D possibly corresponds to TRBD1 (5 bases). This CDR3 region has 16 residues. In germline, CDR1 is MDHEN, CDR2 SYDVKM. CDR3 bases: TGTGCCAGCACCGAAGAAACCGGGGGTCCCCGGGAGGAACTGCTTTTT. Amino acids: CASTEETGGPREELLF. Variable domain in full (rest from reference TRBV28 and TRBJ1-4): DVKVTQSSRYLVKRTGEKVFLECVQDMDHENMFWYRQDPGLGLRLIYFSYDVKMKEKGDIPEGYSVSREKKERFSLILESASTNQTSMYLCASTEETGGPREELLFGSGTQLSVL.

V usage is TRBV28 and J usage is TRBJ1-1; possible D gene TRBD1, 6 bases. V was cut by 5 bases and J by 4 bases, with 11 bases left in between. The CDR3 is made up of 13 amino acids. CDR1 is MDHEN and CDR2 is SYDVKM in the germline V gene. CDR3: CASSPTGPTEAFF. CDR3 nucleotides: TGTGCCAGCAGTCCTACAGGGCCCACTGAAGCTTTCTTT.

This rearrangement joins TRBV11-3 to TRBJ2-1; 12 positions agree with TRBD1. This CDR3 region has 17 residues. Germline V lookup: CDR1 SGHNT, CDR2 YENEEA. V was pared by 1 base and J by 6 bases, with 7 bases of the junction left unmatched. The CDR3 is CASSLGPGQGAINEQFF. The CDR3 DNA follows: TGTGCCAGCAGCTTAGGCCCGGGACAGGGGGCTATCAATGAGCAGTTCTTC.

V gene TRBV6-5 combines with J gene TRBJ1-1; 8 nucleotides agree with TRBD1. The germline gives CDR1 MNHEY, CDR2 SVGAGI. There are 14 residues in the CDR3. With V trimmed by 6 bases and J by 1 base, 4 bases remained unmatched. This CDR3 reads CASRRDRGNTEAFF. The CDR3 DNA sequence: TGTGCCAGCAGACGAGACAGGGGGAACACTGAAGCTTTCTTT.

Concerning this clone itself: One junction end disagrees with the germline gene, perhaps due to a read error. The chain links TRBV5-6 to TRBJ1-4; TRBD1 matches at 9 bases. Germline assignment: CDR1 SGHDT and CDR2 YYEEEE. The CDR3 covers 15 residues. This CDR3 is CASSLLGTGNEKLLF. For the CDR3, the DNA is TGTGCCAGCAGCTTGTTAGGGACAGGGAATGAAAAACTGCTTTTT.

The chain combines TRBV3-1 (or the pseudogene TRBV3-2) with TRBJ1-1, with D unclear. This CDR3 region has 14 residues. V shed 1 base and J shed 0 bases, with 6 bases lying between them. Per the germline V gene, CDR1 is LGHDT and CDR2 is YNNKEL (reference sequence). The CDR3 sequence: CASSQVLLNTEAFF. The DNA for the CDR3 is TGTGCCAGCAGCCAAGTCTTATTGAACACTGAAGCTTTCTTT.

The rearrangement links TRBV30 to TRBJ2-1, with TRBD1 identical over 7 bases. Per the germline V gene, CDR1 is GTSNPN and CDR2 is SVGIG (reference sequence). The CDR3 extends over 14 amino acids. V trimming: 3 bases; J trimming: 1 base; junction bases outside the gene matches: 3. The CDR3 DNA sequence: TGTGCCTGGAGGTGGGACAGTTCCTACAATGAGCAGTTCTTC. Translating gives CAWRWDSSYNEQFF.

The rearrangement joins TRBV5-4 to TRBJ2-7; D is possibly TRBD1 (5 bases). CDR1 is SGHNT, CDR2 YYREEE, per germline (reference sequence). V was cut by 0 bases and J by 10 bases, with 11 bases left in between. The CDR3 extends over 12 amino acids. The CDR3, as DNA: TGTGCCAGCAGCTTGGGGCAGGGTGACCAGTACTTC. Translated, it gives CASSLGQGDQYF. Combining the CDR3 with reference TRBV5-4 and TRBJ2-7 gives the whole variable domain ETGVTQSPTHLIKTRGQQVTLRCSSQSGHNTVSWYQQALGQGPQFIFQYYREEENGRGNFPPRFSGLQFPNYSSELNVNALELDDSALYLCASSLGQGDQYFGPGTRLTVT.

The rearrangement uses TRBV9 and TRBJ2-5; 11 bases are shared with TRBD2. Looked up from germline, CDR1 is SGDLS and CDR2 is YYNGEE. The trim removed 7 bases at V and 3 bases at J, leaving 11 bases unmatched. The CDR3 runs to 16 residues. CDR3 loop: CASGPPTSGSKETQYF. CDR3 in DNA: TGTGCCAGCGGGCCCCCCACTAGCGGGAGCAAAGAGACCCAGTACTTC.

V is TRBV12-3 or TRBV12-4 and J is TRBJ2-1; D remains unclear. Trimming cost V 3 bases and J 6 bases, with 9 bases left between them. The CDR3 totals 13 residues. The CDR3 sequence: CASSFMSINEQFF. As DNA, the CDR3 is TGTGCCAGCAGTTTCATGTCCATCAATGAGCAGTTCTTC.

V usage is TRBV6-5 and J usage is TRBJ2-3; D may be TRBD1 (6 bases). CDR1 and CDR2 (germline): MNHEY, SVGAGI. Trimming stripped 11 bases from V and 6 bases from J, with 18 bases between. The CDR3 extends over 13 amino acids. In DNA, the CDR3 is TGTGCCTCGACCTTCAGGGGTGGGGATACGCAGTATTTT. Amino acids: CASTFRGGDTQYF.